Following are 17 T cell receptor beta chains from one sample sequenced in a study of T cell changes during pregnancy in multiple sclerosis. Generated by immunoSEQ multiplex PCR, the TCRdb table keeps only in-frame clones and is missing some. The profile covers tens of thousands of clones, with roughly 91% appearing a single time and 0.61% taken by the ten largest. Here the sequenced sample was CD4+ T cells from peripheral blood mononuclear cells, taken after pregnancy. These receptors originate from a female donor in good health, enrolled as a control in a pregnancy study.

V and J are TRBV7-6 and TRBJ2-2; D may be TRBD1 (5 bases). Per germline, CDR1 SGHVS and CDR2 FNYEAQ. The CDR3 length is 16 residues. The V gene lost 4 bases and the J gene lost 2 bases, with 14 bases spanning the gap. CDR3 amino acids: CASSYALTVNTGELFF. The CDR3 nucleotides are TGTGCCAGCAGCTACGCCCTGACAGTTAACACCGGGGAGCTGTTTTTT.

The V gene is TRBV25-1, the J gene TRBJ2-7, with a possible D match to TRBD2 (5 bases). Germline CDR1 MGHDK, CDR2 SYGVNS. V was pared by 8 bases and J by 3 bases, with 20 bases between. CDR3 length equals 15 residues. CDR3: CASASRSETNYEQYF. In nucleotides, the CDR3 is TGTGCCAGCGCAAGCCGATCAGAGACTAACTACGAGCAGTACTTC.

The rearrangement uses TRBV6-5 and TRBJ2-1, with D maybe TRBD2 (6 bases). The germline V gene has CDR1 MNHEY and CDR2 SVGAGI. CDR3 length: 13 residues. Trimming pared 6 bases from V and 7 bases from J, leaving 13 bases between. Here the CDR3 DNA reads TGTGCCAGCAGCCCGGCGCTAGCGAATGAGCAGTTCTTC. Protein: CASSPALANEQFF.

The V call is TRBV6-6, the J call TRBJ2-2, with TRBD1 matching 7 bases. J gave up 6 bases and V 6 bases, and 7 bases lay outside the gene matches. The CDR3 contains 14 residues. Germline V gives CDR1 MNHNY, CDR2 SVGAGI (reference sequence). The CDR3 coding sequence is TGTGCCAGCAGCCCCCTCAGGGGGTCCGGGGAGCTGTTTTTT. Its translation: CASSPLRGSGELFF.

The CDR3 nucleotides are TGTGCCAGCAGCCTAGGCCAAGGGGCCAATCAGCCCCAGCATTTT. Translation gives CASSLGQGANQPQHF. The chain combines TRBV6-5 with TRBJ1-5, with D possibly TRBD1 on 5 matching bases. There are 15 residues in the CDR3. Germline lookup yields CDR1 MNHEY and CDR2 SVGAGI. V was clipped by 6 bases and J by 3 bases, with 15 bases between them.

This clone has a single count. The rearrangement uses TRBV6-1 and TRBJ1-5, with D perhaps TRBD1 (5 bases). The V end was cut by 5 bases, the J end by 0 bases, with 8 bases between. Germline V gives CDR1 MNHNS, CDR2 SASEGT. This CDR3 spans 14 amino acids. CDR3 amino acids: CASSTDNSNQPQHF. In DNA, the CDR3 is TGTGCCAGCAGTACGGACAATAGCAATCAGCCCCAGCATTTT.

The table lists this clone with a few counts. The V call is TRBV28, the J call TRBJ1-2; no firm D call. V was clipped by 3 bases and J by 8 bases, with 16 bases between them. The CDR3 is 14 residues long. Looked up from germline, CDR1 is MDHEN and CDR2 is SYDVKM. The CDR3 coding sequence is TGTGCCAGCAGTTTTGATTTATCCTTGGGCGGCTACACCTTC. Translating it yields CASSFDLSLGGYTF.

Here the CDR3 reads CASSPRQGWRNQPQHF. The CDR3 nucleotides are TGTGCCAGCAGTCCCAGACAGGGGTGGCGCAATCAGCCCCAGCATTTT. The V gene is TRBV28, the J gene TRBJ1-5, with 8 bases that match TRBD1. With V trimmed by 5 bases and J by 2 bases, 8 bases remained unmatched. CDR1 is MDHEN, CDR2 SYDVKM, per germline. The CDR3 has 16 residues.

The chain uses TRBV5-6 and TRBJ1-2; 7 bases fit TRBD1. CDR3 size: 14 residues. Germline V gives CDR1 SGHDT, CDR2 YYEEEE. J lost 5 bases, V lost 0 bases, and 4 bases had no gene match. This CDR3 reads CASSLVARGYGYTF. CDR3 nucleotides: TGTGCCAGCAGCTTGGTGGCCAGGGGGTATGGCTACACCTTC.

This clone was seen just once. The chain is built from TRBV10-3 and TRBJ1-1; 8 bases map to TRBD1. V shed 6 bases, J shed 3 bases, and the junction held 6 bases outside the gene matches. There are 14 residues in the CDR3. Germline CDR1 ENHRY, CDR2 SYGVKD. The DNA for the CDR3 is TGTGCCATCAGCGGACAGGGCGGCGACACTGAAGCTTTCTTT. Amino acid sequence: CAISGQGGDTEAFF.

The J gene is TRBJ1-6, the V gene TRBV5-6; D call uncertain. Germline V gives CDR1 SGHDT, CDR2 YYEEEE. The CDR3 has 13 amino acids. Trimming stripped 2 bases from V and 5 bases from J, with 5 bases between. CDR3 protein: CASSFTDNSPLHF. The CDR3 nucleotides are TGTGCCAGCAGCTTTACAGATAATTCACCCCTCCACTTT.

The chain joins TRBV28 to TRBJ2-5, with D perhaps TRBD1 (6 bases). This CDR3 has 15 residues. CDR1 MDHEN and CDR2 SYDVKM come from the germline V gene. V lost 4 bases and J 1 base, leaving 13 bases between the germline ends. This chain's CDR3 is CASSSPGTPQETQYF. CDR3 DNA sequence: TGTGCCAGCAGTTCTCCTGGGACACCCCAAGAGACCCAGTACTTC. The full variable domain, with the rest looked up from reference TRBV28 and TRBJ2-5, is DVKVTQSSRYLVKRTGEKVFLECVQDMDHENMFWYRQDPGLGLRLIYFSYDVKMKEKGDIPEGYSVSREKKERFSLILESASTNQTSMYLCASSSPGTPQETQYFGPGTRLLVL.

The chain carries TRBV4-1 and TRBJ2-1; 10 nucleotides match TRBD2. V was pared by 4 bases and J by 6 bases, with 18 bases of the junction left unmatched. The CDR3 loop spans 19 amino acids. The germline V gene has CDR1 MGHRA and CDR2 YSYEKL. The CDR3 here is CASSLTTGLGVAGGNEQFF. As DNA, the CDR3 is TGCGCCAGCAGCCTTACGACAGGGTTGGGGGTAGCGGGAGGCAATGAGCAGTTCTTC.

This clone was seen just once. The rearrangement links TRBV5-6 to TRBJ2-1; TRBD2 is a possible D gene (6 bases). CDR1 and CDR2 (germline): SGHDT, YYEEEE. Deletions cut 3 bases from V and 2 bases from J, with 15 bases between. The CDR3 loop spans 16 amino acids. In DNA, the CDR3 is TGTGCCAGCAGCTGGGGTGGTTGGAGGGCCTACAATGAGCAGTTCTTC. It codes for CASSWGGWRAYNEQFF.

The chain links TRBV28 to TRBJ1-1; D might be TRBD1 (5 bases). This CDR3 spans 14 amino acids. Germline CDR1 is MDHEN and CDR2 is SYDVKM. V lost 4 bases, J lost 3 bases, and 12 bases lay in between. The CDR3 reads CASSSPGRYTEAFF. The DNA for the CDR3 is TGTGCCAGCAGTTCACCAGGGAGGTACACTGAAGCTTTCTTT. Combining the CDR3 with reference TRBV28 and TRBJ1-1 gives the whole variable domain DVKVTQSSRYLVKRTGEKVFLECVQDMDHENMFWYRQDPGLGLRLIYFSYDVKMKEKGDIPEGYSVSREKKERFSLILESASTNQTSMYLCASSSPGRYTEAFFGQGTRLTVV.

This clone was seen once. The J gene is TRBJ1-6, the V gene TRBV6-1; 9 bases map to TRBD1. This CDR3 has 14 amino acids. The V segment lost 1 base and the J segment 9 bases; nucleotides outside the gene matches: 1. The germline CDR1 and CDR2 sequences are MNHNS and SASEGT. CDR3 amino acids: CASSEGDRVSPLHF. CDR3 coding DNA: TGTGCCAGCAGTGAAGGGGACAGGGTTTCACCCCTCCACTTT.

This clone was detected only once. This chain joins TRBV6-4 and TRBJ1-5, with D hard to call. CDR1 and CDR2 (germline): MRHNA, SNTAGT. The CDR3 has 13 amino acids. Trimming removed 6 bases from V and 5 bases from J, with 11 bases in between. The CDR3 DNA reads TGTGCCAGCAGCCTTCAAACGGATCAGCCCCAGCATTTT. It codes for CASSLQTDQPQHF.